This entry features one T cell receptor beta chain sequence. This entry is derived from a study of blood T cell repertoires in COVID-19. As for the study in general: The United States, Italy and Spain were the sources of the acute and convalescent COVID-19 samples. PBMCs, B-cell-depleted T cells, or T cells provided the cDNA or gDNA that made up the material.

Germline values: CDR1 SGDLS, CDR2 YYNGEE. CDR3 size: 15 residues. V shed 0 bases and J shed 1 base, with 10 bases lying between them. Original processing methods: Nucleated cell number was recorded as an estimate derived from reference gene primer amplification. The table came from immunoSEQ multiplex PCR; TCRdb's copy has only in-frame clones and leaves some out. For V, J and clone size, that table is used; D and trimming come from the DNA. The data contain around 240,000 clones, 75% to 85% of them singletons. This sequence joins TRBV9 and TRBJ1-1; D perhaps matches TRBD1 (5 bases). The TCR originated in a woman aged 40 to 49 who had recovered from COVID-19. The sample taken for sequencing was peripheral blood. The DNA of the CDR3 is TGTGCCAGCAGCGTAGTCGGGGGGTCGAACACTGAAGCTTTCTTT. It yields the protein CASSVVGGSNTEAFF.